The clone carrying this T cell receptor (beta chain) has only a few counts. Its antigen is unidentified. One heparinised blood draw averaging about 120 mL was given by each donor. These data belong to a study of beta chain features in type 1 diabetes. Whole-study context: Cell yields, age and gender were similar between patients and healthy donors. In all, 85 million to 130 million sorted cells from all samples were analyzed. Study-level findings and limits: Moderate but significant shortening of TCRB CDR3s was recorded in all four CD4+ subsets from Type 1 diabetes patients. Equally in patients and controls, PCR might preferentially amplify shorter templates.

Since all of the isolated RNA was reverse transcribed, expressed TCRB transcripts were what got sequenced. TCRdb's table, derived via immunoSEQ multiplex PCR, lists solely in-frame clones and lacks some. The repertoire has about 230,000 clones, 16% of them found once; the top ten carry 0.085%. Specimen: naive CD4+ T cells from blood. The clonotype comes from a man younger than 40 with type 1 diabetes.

CDR3 nucleotides: TGTGCCAGCAGCCAAGATGTGGGGACAGGGGCCCCCGATACGCAGTATTTT. It yields the protein CASSQDVGTGAPDTQYF. This rearrangement joins TRBV14 to TRBJ2-3; 10 nucleotides line up with TRBD1. The CDR3 covers 17 residues. Germline trimming cut 0 bases from V and 6 bases from J; bases unmatched to any gene: 9. The germline V gene has CDR1 SGHDN and CDR2 FVKESK.